Listed below are T cell receptor beta chains from one sample, sequenced in a study of OX40 agonist ivuxolimab in advanced cancers. The protocol was immunoSEQ multiplex PCR, while the TCRdb copy is restricted to in-frame clones and leaves out a portion. The sample yields around 80,000 clones, approximately 84% seen once. The material sequenced was CD4+ or CD8+ T cells sorted from blood, taken in a trial of the OX40 agonist ivuxolimab. The source is an adult with an advanced solid tumor such as melanoma, head and neck, liver or kidney cancer. CDR3s include the opening cysteine and the closing phenylalanine or tryptophan. The D gene is left open where the match is weak. Some rows have no size entry. The others give once, few or many, or a class for an expanded clone.

d_call: -
v_call: TRBV28
clone_size: few
j_call: TRBJ1-2
cdr3_aa: CASSADSYGYTF

d_call: TRBD2
v_call: TRBV7-8
clone_size: -
j_call: TRBJ2-2
cdr3_aa: CASSLTPSGGADGELFF

d_call: -
v_call: TRBV30
clone_size: -
j_call: TRBJ1-3
cdr3_aa: CAWSVTGSSSGNTIYF

d_call: -
v_call: TRBV4-3
clone_size: -
j_call: TRBJ2-1
cdr3_aa: CASSRYSGYEQFF

d_call: TRBD2
v_call: TRBV14
clone_size: -
j_call: TRBJ2-5
cdr3_aa: CASSQDRGGQETQYF

d_call: TRBD1
v_call: TRBV29-1
clone_size: -
j_call: TRBJ1-4
cdr3_aa: CSVFSTGTGDEKLFF

d_call: -
v_call: TRBV6-5
clone_size: -
j_call: TRBJ1-6
cdr3_aa: CASTRDGTNSPLHF

d_call: -
v_call: TRBV5-4
clone_size: -
j_call: TRBJ1-5
cdr3_aa: CASSQATDSSNQPQHF

d_call: -
v_call: TRBV2
clone_size: -
j_call: TRBJ1-2
cdr3_aa: CASSVKTDNDGYTF

d_call: TRBD1
v_call: TRBV6-5
clone_size: -
j_call: TRBJ1-4
cdr3_aa: CASSSYRDSEKLFF

d_call: TRBD1
v_call: TRBV29-1
clone_size: -
j_call: TRBJ1-1
cdr3_aa: CSVEAPLGQGAGEAFF

d_call: -
v_call: TRBV5-1
clone_size: -
j_call: TRBJ1-4
cdr3_aa: CASSLGSGLGEKLFF

d_call: TRBD1
v_call: TRBV11-3
clone_size: -
j_call: TRBJ1-1
cdr3_aa: CASSADRGNTEAFF

d_call: -
v_call: TRBV6-5
clone_size: -
j_call: TRBJ1-4
cdr3_aa: CASSLGGAEEKLFF

d_call: TRBD1
v_call: TRBV5-4
clone_size: -
j_call: TRBJ2-2
cdr3_aa: CASSLKRQGGAGELFF

d_call: -
v_call: TRBV5-1
clone_size: few
j_call: TRBJ1-2
cdr3_aa: CASRIDGQLSYGYTF

d_call: -
v_call: TRBV7-3
clone_size: -
j_call: TRBJ1-1
cdr3_aa: CASSLGPENTEAFF

d_call: TRBD1
v_call: TRBV6-1
clone_size: -
j_call: TRBJ1-2
cdr3_aa: CASSEAGHRGGYGYTF

d_call: -
v_call: TRBV6-1
clone_size: -
j_call: TRBJ1-1
cdr3_aa: CASSETGDTEAFF

d_call: TRBD2
v_call: TRBV9
clone_size: -
j_call: TRBJ2-5
cdr3_aa: CASSVTSGVQETQYF

d_call: -
v_call: TRBV11-3
clone_size: -
j_call: TRBJ1-5
cdr3_aa: CASSLDTGYSNQPQHF

d_call: -
v_call: TRBV6-6
clone_size: -
j_call: TRBJ1-6
cdr3_aa: CASKDWVSPLHF

d_call: -
v_call: TRBV19
clone_size: -
j_call: TRBJ1-1
cdr3_aa: CASSIRARAGTEAFF

d_call: -
v_call: TRBV6-5
clone_size: -
j_call: TRBJ2-7
cdr3_aa: CATVTPDPHEQYF

d_call: TRBD2
v_call: TRBV29-1
clone_size: few
j_call: TRBJ2-1
cdr3_aa: CSVEYSGGLAGYGVQFF

d_call: -
v_call: TRBV9
clone_size: -
j_call: TRBJ2-1
cdr3_aa: CASSTLGQTTYNEQFF

d_call: TRBD2
v_call: TRBV5-1
clone_size: -
j_call: TRBJ2-1
cdr3_aa: CASSQGSQTSGGARRQFF

d_call: TRBD1
v_call: TRBV5-6
clone_size: -
j_call: TRBJ2-5
cdr3_aa: CASSPDRGIQETQYF

d_call: TRBD1
v_call: TRBV28
clone_size: -
j_call: TRBJ1-4
cdr3_aa: CASLHGGTGGEKLFF